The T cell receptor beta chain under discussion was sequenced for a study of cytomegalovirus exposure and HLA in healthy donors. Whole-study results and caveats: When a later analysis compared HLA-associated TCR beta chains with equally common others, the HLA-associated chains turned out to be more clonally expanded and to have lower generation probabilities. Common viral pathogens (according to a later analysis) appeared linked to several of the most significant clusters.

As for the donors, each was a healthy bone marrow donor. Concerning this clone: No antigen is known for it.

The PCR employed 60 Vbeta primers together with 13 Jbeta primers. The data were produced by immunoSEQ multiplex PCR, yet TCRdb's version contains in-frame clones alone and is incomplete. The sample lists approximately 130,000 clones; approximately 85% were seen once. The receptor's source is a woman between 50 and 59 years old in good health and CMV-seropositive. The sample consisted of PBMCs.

CDR3 amino acids: CAISESDIRNYYEQYF. The CDR3 DNA reads as TGTGCCATCAGTGAGTCCGACATCCGAAATTACTACGAGCAGTACTTC. The gene calls are TRBV10-3 and TRBJ2-7; D uncertain. The CDR3 has 16 amino acids. Germline loops: CDR1 ENHRY, CDR2 SYGVKD. V lost 0 bases and J 3 bases, leaving 15 bases between the germline ends.